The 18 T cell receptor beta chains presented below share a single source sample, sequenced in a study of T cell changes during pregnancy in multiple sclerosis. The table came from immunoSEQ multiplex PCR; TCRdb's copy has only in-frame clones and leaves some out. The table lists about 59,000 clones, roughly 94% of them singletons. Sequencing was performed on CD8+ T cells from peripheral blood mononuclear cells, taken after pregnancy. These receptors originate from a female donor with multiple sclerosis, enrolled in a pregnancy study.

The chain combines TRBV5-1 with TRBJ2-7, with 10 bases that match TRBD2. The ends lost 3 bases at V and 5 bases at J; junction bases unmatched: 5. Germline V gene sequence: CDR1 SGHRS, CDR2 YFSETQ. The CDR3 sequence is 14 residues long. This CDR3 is CASSSSGREDEQYF. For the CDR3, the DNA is TGCGCCAGCAGCTCGAGCGGGAGGGAGGACGAGCAGTACTTC.

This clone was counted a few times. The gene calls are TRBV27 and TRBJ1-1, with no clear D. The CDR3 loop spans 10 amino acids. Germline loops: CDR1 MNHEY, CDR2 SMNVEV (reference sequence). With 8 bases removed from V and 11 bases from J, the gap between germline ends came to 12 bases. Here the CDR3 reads CASGWEEAFF. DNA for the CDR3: TGTGCCAGCGGGTGGGAGGAGGCTTTCTTT.

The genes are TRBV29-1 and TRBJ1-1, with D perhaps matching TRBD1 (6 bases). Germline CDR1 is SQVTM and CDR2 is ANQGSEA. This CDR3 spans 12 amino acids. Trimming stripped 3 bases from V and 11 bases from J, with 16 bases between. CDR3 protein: CSVEGQQGQAFF. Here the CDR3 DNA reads TGCAGCGTTGAGGGTCAACAGGGCCAGGCTTTCTTT. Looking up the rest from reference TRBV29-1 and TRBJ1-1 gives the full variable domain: SAVISQKPSRDICQRGTSLTIQCQVDSQVTMMFWYRQQPGQSLTLIATANQGSEATYESGFVIDKFPISRPNLTFSTLTVSNMSPEDSSIYLCSVEGQQGQAFFGQGTRLTVV.

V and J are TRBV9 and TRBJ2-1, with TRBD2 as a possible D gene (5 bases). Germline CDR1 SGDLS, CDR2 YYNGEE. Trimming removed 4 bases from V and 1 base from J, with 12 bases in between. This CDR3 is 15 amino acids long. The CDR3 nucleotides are TGTGCCAGCAGCCCAAGGACTTTATCCTACAATGAGCAGTTCTTC. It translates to CASSPRTLSYNEQFF.

This chain's CDR3 is CASSQTDRGVTEAFF. CDR3 sequence (DNA): TGTGCCAGCAGCCAGACCGACAGGGGGGTAACTGAAGCTTTCTTT. The rearrangement uses TRBV4-2 and TRBJ1-1, with 9 bases aligning to TRBD1. V shed 3 bases and J 5 bases; nucleotides not matched to a gene: 7. The CDR3 is 15 residues long. Germline V lookup: CDR1 LGHNA, CDR2 YNFKEQ.

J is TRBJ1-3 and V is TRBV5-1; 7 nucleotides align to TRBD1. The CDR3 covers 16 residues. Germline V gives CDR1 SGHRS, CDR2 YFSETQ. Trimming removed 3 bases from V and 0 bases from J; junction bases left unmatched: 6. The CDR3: CASSSPDRDSGNTIYF. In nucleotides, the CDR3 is TGCGCCAGCAGCTCCCCTGACAGGGACTCTGGAAACACCATATATTTT.

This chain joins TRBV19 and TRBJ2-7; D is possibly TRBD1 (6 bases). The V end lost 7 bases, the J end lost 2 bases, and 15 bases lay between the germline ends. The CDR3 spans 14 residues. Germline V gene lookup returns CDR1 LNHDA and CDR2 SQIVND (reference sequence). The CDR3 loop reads CASTTGTGPYEQYF. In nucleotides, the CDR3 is TGTGCCAGTACTACAGGGACCGGTCCCTACGAGCAGTACTTC.

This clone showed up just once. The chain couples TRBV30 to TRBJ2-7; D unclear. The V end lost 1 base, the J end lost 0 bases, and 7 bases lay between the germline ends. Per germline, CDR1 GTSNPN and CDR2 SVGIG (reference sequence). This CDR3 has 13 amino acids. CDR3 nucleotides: TGTGCCTGGAGTGGCGACTCCTCCTACGAGCAGTACTTC. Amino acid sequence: CAWSGDSSYEQYF.

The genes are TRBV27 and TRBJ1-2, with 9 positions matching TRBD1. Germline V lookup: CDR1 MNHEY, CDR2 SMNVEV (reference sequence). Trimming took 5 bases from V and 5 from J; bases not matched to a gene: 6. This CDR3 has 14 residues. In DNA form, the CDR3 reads TGTGCCAGCAGTCCCACAGGGGGCGATTATGGCTACACCTTC. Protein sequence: CASSPTGGDYGYTF.

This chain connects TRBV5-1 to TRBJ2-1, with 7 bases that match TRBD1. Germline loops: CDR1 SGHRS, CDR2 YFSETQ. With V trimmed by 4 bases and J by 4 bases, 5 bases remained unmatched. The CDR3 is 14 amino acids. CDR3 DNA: TGCGCCAGCAGCCCTCACAGGGGTTACAATGAGCAGTTCTTC. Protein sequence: CASSPHRGYNEQFF.

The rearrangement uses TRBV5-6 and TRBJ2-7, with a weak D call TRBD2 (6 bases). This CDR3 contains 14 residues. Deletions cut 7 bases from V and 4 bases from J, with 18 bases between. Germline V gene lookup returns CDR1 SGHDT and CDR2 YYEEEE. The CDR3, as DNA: TGTGCCAGCTCACTCTCCGGGGGTTGGTACGAGCAGTACTTC. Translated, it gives CASSLSGGWYEQYF.

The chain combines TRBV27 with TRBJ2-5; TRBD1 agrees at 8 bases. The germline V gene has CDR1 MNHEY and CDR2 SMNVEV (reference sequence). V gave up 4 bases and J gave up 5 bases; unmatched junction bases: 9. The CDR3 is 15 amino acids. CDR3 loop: CASSSGGWNGETQYF. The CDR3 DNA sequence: TGTGCCAGCAGTTCAGGGGGCTGGAACGGGGAGACCCAGTACTTC.

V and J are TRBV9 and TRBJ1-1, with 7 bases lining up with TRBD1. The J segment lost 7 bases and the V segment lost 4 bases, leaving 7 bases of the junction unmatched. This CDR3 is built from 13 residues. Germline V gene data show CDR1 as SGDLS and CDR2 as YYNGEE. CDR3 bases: TGTGCCAGCAGCCCGCGAGGGACAGATGAAGCTTTCTTT. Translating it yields CASSPRGTDEAFF.

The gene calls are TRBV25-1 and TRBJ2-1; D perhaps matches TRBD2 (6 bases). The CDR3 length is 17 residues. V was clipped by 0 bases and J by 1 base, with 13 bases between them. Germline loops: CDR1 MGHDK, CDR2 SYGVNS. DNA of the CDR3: TGTGCCAGCAGTGAATACTTGGCTAGCGATTCCTACAATGAGCAGTTCTTC. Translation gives CASSEYLASDSYNEQFF.

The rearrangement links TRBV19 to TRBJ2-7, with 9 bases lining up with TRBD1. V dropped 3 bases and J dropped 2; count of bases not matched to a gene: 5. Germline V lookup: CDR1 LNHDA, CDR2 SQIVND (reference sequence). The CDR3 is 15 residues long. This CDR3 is CASSMGTGMPYEQYF. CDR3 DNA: TGTGCCAGTAGTATGGGGACAGGGATGCCCTACGAGCAGTACTTC.

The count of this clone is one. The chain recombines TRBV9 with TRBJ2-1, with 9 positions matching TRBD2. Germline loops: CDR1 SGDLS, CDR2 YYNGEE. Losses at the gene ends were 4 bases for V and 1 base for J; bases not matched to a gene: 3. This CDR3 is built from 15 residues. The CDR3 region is CASSLSGRSYNEQFF. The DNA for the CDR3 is TGTGCCAGCAGCCTCAGCGGGAGGTCCTACAATGAGCAGTTCTTC.

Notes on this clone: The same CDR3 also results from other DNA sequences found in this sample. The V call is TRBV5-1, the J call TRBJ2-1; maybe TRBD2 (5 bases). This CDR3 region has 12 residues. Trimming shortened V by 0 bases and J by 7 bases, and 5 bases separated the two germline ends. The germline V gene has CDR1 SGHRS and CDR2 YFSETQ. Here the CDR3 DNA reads TGCGCCAGCAGCTTGGGAGGGAATGAGCAGTTCTTC. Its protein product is CASSLGGNEQFF.

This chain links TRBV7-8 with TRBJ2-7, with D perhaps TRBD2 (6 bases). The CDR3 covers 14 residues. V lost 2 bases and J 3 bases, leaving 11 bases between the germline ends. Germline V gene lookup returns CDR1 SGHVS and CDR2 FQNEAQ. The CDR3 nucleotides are TGTGCCAGCAGCTTATTAGCGGAAGACTACGAGCAGTACTTC. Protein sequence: CASSLLAEDYEQYF.